This T cell receptor beta chain was documented in a study of T cells after yellow fever vaccination. V gave up 6 bases and J gave up 0 bases, with 12 bases separating them. This CDR3 contains 14 residues. Germline V gene sequence: CDR1 MNHEY, CDR2 SVGEGT. They built TCR cDNA with 5'RACE template switching, a step that put in a universal primer site and UMIs. TCRdb re-analysed the 5' RACE reads in MiXCR, keeping a single row per CDR3 protein. The table records 450,000 to 550,000 distinct CDR3 sequences, approximately 21% of them present only once. Overall study findings and caveats: Post-booster repertoires again held most primary-vaccination clones (about 96% CD4, 75% to 90% CD8). Some clonotypes, a small share, were shared between CD4 and CD8 compartments. The secondary response showed a weaker magnitude and a faster peak, day 5 versus 15.

At least ten counts were recorded for this clonotype. No antigen is known for it. The gene calls are TRBV6-2 or TRBV6-3 and TRBJ2-7; no clear D. This receptor was identified in a man aged 30 to 39 who received the YFV17D yellow fever vaccine. The sample here was PBMCs, taken 15 days after the yellow fever booster vaccination. CDR3 region: CASSPMGLSYEQYF. The CDR3 DNA reads as TGTGCCAGCAGCCCGATGGGCCTCTCCTACGAGCAGTACTTC.